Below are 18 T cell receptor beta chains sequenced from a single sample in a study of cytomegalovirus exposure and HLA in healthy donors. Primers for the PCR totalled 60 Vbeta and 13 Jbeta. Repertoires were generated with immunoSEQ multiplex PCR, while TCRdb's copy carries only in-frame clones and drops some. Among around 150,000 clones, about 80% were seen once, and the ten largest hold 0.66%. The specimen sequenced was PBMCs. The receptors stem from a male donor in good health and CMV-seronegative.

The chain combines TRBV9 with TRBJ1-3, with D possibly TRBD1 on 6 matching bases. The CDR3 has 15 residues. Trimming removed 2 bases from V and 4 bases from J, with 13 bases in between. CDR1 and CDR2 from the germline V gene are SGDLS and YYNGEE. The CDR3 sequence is CASSVGGAPGNTIYF. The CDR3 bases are TGTGCCAGCAGCGTTGGGGGGGCGCCGGGAAACACCATATATTTT.

The CDR3, as DNA: TGCGCCAGCAGCCAACGCCCCCCCCTCTTACAGGTTTCGGGCACCGGGGAGCTGTTTTTT. Its protein is CASSQRPPLLQVSGTGELFF. V is TRBV4-3 and J is TRBJ2-2; D perhaps matches TRBD1 (5 bases). Germline CDR1 and CDR2: LGHNA and YSLEER. The CDR3 is 20 amino acids. Trimming cost V 2 bases and J 4 bases, with 26 bases left between them.

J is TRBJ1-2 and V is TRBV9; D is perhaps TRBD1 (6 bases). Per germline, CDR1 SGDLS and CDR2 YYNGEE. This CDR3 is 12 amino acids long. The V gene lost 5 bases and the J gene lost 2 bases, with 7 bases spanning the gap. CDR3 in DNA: TGTGCCAGCAGGACAGGAAACTATGGCTACACCTTC. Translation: CASRTGNYGYTF.

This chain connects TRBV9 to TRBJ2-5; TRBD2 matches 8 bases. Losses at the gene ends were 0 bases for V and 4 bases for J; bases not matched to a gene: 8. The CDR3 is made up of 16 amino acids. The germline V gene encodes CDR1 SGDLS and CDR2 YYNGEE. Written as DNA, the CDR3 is TGTGCCAGCAGCGTAGGCCTAGCGGGTGGCATAGAGACCCAGTACTTC. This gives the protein CASSVGLAGGIETQYF.

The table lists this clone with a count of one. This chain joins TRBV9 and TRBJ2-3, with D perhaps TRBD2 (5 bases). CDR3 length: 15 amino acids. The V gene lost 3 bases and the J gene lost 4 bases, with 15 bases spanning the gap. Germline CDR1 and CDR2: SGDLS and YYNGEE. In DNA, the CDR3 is TGTGCCAGCAGCGGGGTCCCAACGAGGGCAGATACGCAGTATTTT. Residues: CASSGVPTRADTQYF.

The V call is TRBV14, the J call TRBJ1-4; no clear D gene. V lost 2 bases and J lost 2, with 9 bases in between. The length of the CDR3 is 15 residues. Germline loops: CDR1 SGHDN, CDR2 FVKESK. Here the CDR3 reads CASSQLAGTNEKLFF. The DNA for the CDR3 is TGTGCCAGCAGCCAATTGGCGGGCACTAATGAAAAACTGTTTTTT.

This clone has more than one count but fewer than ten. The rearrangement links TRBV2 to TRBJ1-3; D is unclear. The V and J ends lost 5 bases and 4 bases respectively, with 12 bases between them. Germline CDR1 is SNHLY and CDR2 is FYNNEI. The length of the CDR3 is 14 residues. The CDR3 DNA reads TGTGCCAGCAGTAACATGTCACCCGGAAACACCATATATTTT. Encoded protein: CASSNMSPGNTIYF.

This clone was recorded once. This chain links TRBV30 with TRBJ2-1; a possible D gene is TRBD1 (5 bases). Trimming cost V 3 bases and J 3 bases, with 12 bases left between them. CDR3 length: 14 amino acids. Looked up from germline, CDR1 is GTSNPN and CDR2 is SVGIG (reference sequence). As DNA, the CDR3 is TGTGCCTGGAGAAGATTAAGGGGCTACAATGAGCAGTTCTTC. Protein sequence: CAWRRLRGYNEQFF.

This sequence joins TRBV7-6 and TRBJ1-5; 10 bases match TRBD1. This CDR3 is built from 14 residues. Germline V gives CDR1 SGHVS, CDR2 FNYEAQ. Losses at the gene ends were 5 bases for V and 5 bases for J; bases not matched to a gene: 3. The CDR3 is CASSRGQGDQPQHF. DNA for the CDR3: TGTGCCAGCAGCCGAGGACAGGGGGATCAGCCCCAGCATTTT.

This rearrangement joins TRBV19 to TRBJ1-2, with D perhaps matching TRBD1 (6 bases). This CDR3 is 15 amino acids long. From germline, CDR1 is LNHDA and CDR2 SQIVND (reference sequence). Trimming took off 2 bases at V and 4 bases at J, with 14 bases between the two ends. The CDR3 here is CASSIPSQGSYGYTF. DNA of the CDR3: TGTGCCAGTAGTATACCCTCCCAGGGGTCCTATGGCTACACCTTC.

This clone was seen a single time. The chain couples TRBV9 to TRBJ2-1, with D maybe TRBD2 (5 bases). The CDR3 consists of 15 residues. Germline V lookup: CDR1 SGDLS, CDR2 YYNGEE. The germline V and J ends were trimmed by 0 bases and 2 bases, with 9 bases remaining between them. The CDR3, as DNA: TGTGCCAGCAGCGTAGTCGGGGTAACCTACAATGAGCAGTTCTTC. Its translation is CASSVVGVTYNEQFF.

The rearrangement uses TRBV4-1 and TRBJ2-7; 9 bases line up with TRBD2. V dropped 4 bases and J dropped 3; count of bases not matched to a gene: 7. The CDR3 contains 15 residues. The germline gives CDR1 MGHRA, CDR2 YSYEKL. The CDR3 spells CASSPISGGFYEQYF. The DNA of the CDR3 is TGCGCCAGCAGCCCGATCAGCGGGGGGTTCTACGAGCAGTACTTC.

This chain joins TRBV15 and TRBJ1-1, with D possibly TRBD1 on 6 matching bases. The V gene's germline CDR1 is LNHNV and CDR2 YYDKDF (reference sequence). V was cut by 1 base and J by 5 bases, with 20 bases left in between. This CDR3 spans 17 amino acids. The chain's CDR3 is CATSRATGSLGLTEAFF. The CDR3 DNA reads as TGTGCCACCAGCAGAGCCACAGGGTCCCTAGGGTTAACTGAAGCTTTCTTT. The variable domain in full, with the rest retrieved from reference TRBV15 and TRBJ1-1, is DAMVIQNPRYQVTQFGKPVTLSCSQTLNHNVMYWYQQKSSQAPKLLFHYYDKDFNNEADTPDNFQSRRPNTSFCFLDIRSPGLGDTAMYLCATSRATGSLGLTEAFFGQGTRLTVV.

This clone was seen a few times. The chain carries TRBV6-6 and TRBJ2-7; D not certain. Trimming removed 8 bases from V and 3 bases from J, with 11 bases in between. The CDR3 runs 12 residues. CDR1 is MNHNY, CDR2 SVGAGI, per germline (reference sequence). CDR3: CASSDSYYEQYF. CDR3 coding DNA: TGTGCCAGCTCAGACTCTTACTACGAGCAGTACTTC.

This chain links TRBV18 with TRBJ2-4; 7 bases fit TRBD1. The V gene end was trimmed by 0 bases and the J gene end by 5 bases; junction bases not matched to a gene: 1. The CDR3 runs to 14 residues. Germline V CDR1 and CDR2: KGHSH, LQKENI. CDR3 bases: TGTGCCAGCTCACCACCGACAGGGCAAAACATTCAGTACTTC. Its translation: CASSPPTGQNIQYF.

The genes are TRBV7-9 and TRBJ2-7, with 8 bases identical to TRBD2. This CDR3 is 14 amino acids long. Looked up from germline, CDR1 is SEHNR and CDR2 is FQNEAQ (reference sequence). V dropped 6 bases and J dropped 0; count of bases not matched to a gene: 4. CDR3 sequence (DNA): TGTGCCAGCAGAGATGGGACTAGCTCCTACGAGCAGTACTTC. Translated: CASRDGTSSYEQYF.

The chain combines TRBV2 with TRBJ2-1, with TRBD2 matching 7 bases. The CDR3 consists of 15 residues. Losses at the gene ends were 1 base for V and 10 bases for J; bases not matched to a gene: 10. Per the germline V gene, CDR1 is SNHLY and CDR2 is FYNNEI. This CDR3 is CASSEEGGSVREQFF. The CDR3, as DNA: TGTGCCAGCAGTGAAGAGGGCGGGAGCGTCCGCGAGCAGTTCTTC.

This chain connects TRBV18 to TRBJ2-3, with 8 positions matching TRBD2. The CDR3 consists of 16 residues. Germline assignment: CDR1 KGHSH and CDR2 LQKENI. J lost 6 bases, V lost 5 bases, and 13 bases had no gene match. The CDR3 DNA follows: TGTGCCAGCTCAGTTGTAGCGGGGACCGCCGGGGATACGCAGTATTTT. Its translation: CASSVVAGTAGDTQYF.